These 5 T cell receptor beta chains were sequenced from one sample in a study of identical twins. TCRdb redid the calling of the 5' RACE reads with MiXCR, one entry per CDR3 protein. This table holds around 680,000 distinct CDR3 sequences, 8.5% to 9% found once. This same sample was also taken into another study, of yellow fever vaccine responses in identical twins.

Sequenced material: PBMCs. These receptors all come from a woman between 18 and 29 years old in good health.

V usage is TRBV9 and J usage is TRBJ2-1, with D possibly being TRBD2 (5 bases). V was cut by 1 base and J by 0 bases, with 11 bases left in between. CDR3 length: 16 amino acids. Germline V gives CDR1 SGDLS, CDR2 YYNGEE. This chain's CDR3 is CASSVFLGSSYNEQFF. The CDR3 DNA follows: TGTGCCAGCAGCGTATTTCTAGGGAGCTCCTACAATGAGCAGTTCTTC. Full variable domain (rest looked up from reference TRBV9 and TRBJ2-1): DSGVTQTPKHLITATGQRVTLRCSPRSGDLSVYWYQQSLDQGLQFLIQYYNGEERAKGNILERFSAQQFPDLHSELNLSSLELGDSALYFCASSVFLGSSYNEQFFGPGTRLTVL.

The rearrangement uses TRBV20-1 and TRBJ2-2; TRBD1 matches at 7 bases. Germline CDR1 and CDR2: DFQATT and SNEGSKA (reference sequence). V lost 0 bases and J lost 6; bases outside the gene matches: 10. This CDR3 comprises 16 residues. The CDR3 DNA is TGCAGTGCTAGAGACCGACAGGGTCTTTTATCCGGGGAGCTGTTTTTT. Protein product: CSARDRQGLLSGELFF.

The chain links TRBV12-3 or TRBV12-4 to TRBJ1-1; 7 bases are shared with TRBD1. This CDR3 comprises 16 residues. The V segment lost 5 bases and the J segment 10 bases; nucleotides outside the gene matches: 19. In DNA, the CDR3 is TGTGCCAGCAGTCAAGTCCCCGGGACAGATTCCCGAGGAGCTTTCTTT. Amino acid sequence: CASSQVPGTDSRGAFF.

This clonotype was observed a few times. This sequence joins TRBV3-1 and TRBJ1-2, with 10 bases that match TRBD1. This CDR3 has 15 amino acids. Germline assignment: CDR1 LGHDT and CDR2 YNNKEL (reference sequence). V gave up 1 base and J gave up 4 bases; unmatched junction bases: 3. The CDR3 loop reads CASSQGDRGIYGYTF. CDR3 DNA sequence: TGTGCCAGCAGCCAAGGGGACAGGGGAATCTATGGCTACACCTTC.

The sample holds many counts of this clonotype. The chain links TRBV24-1 to TRBJ2-2; D remains unclear. CDR1 KGHDR and CDR2 SFDVKD come from the germline V gene. Deletions cut 1 base from V and 6 bases from J, with 2 bases between. The CDR3 covers 12 residues. CDR3 sequence: CATSDFPGELFF. CDR3 bases: TGTGCCACCAGTGATTTTCCCGGGGAGCTGTTTTTT.